The 23 T cell receptor beta chains listed next were all sequenced from one sample in a study of T-cell reconstitution after alpha-beta-depleted transplantation in children. A library of TCRbeta sequences, prepared with unique molecular identifiers, was generated. TCRdb re-derived calls from the PCR reads in MiXCR, one entry per CDR3 protein. The data show approximately 400,000 distinct CDR3 sequences, with roughly 16% seen just once and over 25% held by the top ten. The material sequenced was PBMCs, mostly from graft donor cells, taken 360 days after TCRalphabeta/CD19-depleted stem cell transplant. All receptors derive from a boy in the first two years of life who had a stem cell transplant for Wiskott-Aldrich syndrome, so the T cells may come from the graft donor.

This clonotype has just a few counts. The chain combines TRBV12-3 or TRBV12-4 with TRBJ1-2; D is unclear. CDR3 length: 13 residues. Trimming shortened V by 3 bases and J by 8 bases, and 13 bases separated the two germline ends. The CDR3 region has the DNA TGTGCCAGCAGTTTTTCGCGGTGGTCAGGCTACACCTTC. Protein: CASSFSRWSGYTF.

CDR3 loop: CASSPALMDTEAFF. The CDR3 DNA reads as TGTGCCAGCTCACCGGCACTTATGGACACTGAAGCTTTCTTT. J is TRBJ1-1 and V is TRBV18; D is unresolved. The V gene lost 3 bases and the J gene lost 3 bases, with 11 bases spanning the gap. Germline V lookup: CDR1 KGHSH, CDR2 LQKENI. This CDR3 is 14 amino acids long.

This clonotype was detected a few times. The CDR3 coding sequence is TGTGCCAGCAGTTACGTGGGTCTAGCGTACAATGAGCAGTTCTTC. Translation: CASSYVGLAYNEQFF. The chain carries TRBV6-5 and TRBJ2-1; D might be TRBD2 (6 bases). The CDR3 runs 15 residues. Germline CDR1 MNHEY, CDR2 SVGAGI. Between the trimmed V and J ends, which lost 2 bases and 4 bases, there was a span of 12 bases.

The rearrangement uses TRBV12-3 or TRBV12-4 and TRBJ2-7, with D unclear. This CDR3 is built from 13 residues. The V end was cut by 3 bases, the J end by 2 bases, with 8 bases between. The CDR3 loop is CASSFRRPYEQYF. DNA for the CDR3: TGTGCCAGCAGTTTCCGTCGACCCTACGAGCAGTACTTC.

In this sample, this clonotype turned up a few times. The chain uses TRBV5-1 and TRBJ2-3; 7 positions match TRBD2. This CDR3 has 14 residues. CDR1 is SGHRS, CDR2 YFSETQ, per germline. V shed 2 bases and J 6 bases; nucleotides not matched to a gene: 6. The CDR3 bases are TGCGCCAGCAGCTTAACCTGGGAGGGGGATACGCAGTATTTT. It yields the protein CASSLTWEGDTQYF. The variable domain in full, completed from reference TRBV5-1 and TRBJ2-3, reads KAGVTQTPRYLIKTRGQQVTLSCSPISGHRSVSWYQQTPGQGLQFLFEYFSETQRNKGNFPGRFSGRQFSNSRSEMNVSTLELGDSALYLCASSLTWEGDTQYFGPGTRLTVL.

This clonotype was detected a few times. This rearrangement joins TRBV10-3 to TRBJ2-1; 10 nucleotides match TRBD1. Trimming removed 2 bases from V and 5 bases from J; junction bases left unmatched: 3. Germline values: CDR1 ENHRY, CDR2 SYGVKD. The CDR3 has 15 amino acids. The CDR3 bases are TGTGCCATCAGTGAGGCCGGGACAGGGGACAATGAGCAGTTCTTC. As protein: CAISEAGTGDNEQFF.

This clonotype has a handful of counts. The chain links TRBV25-1 to TRBJ2-3; no clear D. The germline V gene has CDR1 MGHDK and CDR2 SYGVNS. V was clipped by 7 bases and J by 0 bases, with 8 bases between them. The CDR3 extends over 13 amino acids. The CDR3 sequence is CASTAGSTDTQYF. DNA for the CDR3: TGTGCCAGCACGGCAGGAAGCACAGATACGCAGTATTTT.

The chain is built from TRBV4-1 and TRBJ2-7; TRBD1 agrees at 7 bases. The V segment lost 3 bases and the J segment 4 bases; nucleotides outside the gene matches: 15. Germline CDR1 reads MGHRA; CDR2 reads YSYEKL. This CDR3 contains 17 residues. This CDR3 reads CASSHGRLGTAAYEQYF. In DNA, the CDR3 is TGCGCCAGCAGCCATGGACGGCTCGGGACAGCCGCGTACGAGCAGTACTTC.

CDR3 sequence reads: CASSPIGGRPQVEQYF. The DNA for the CDR3 is TGTGCCAGCTCACCCATCGGGGGAAGACCTCAAGTCGAGCAGTACTTC. The V and J genes are TRBV18 and TRBJ2-7, with D possibly TRBD2 on 6 matching bases. The CDR3 length is 16 residues. Per germline, CDR1 KGHSH and CDR2 LQKENI. Trimming took 3 bases from V and 6 from J, leaving 21 bases between them.

The chain employs TRBV3-1 and TRBJ2-1, with a tentative D call TRBD1 (6 bases). V gave up 5 bases and J gave up 8 bases, with 22 bases separating them. Per the germline V gene, CDR1 is LGHDT and CDR2 is YNNKEL (reference sequence). CDR3 length equals 16 residues. CDR3 residues: CASSFGQWGQFDEQFF. The CDR3 DNA reads as TGTGCCAGCAGCTTTGGACAGTGGGGGCAGTTCGATGAGCAGTTCTTC.

The chain recombines TRBV12-3 or TRBV12-4 with TRBJ2-7, with a possible D match to TRBD1 (5 bases). This CDR3 is built from 14 residues. Trimming left V 2 bases short and J 3 bases short, with 11 bases between. The CDR3 loop reads CASSLTGRVYEQYF. The CDR3 DNA follows: TGTGCCAGCAGTTTAACAGGCCGAGTCTACGAGCAGTACTTC.

The gene calls are TRBV20-1 and TRBJ2-3; 11 nucleotides agree with TRBD2. Germline trimming cut 0 bases from V and 11 bases from J; bases unmatched to any gene: 10. The CDR3 is 15 amino acids. Germline V gene lookup returns CDR1 DFQATT and CDR2 SNEGSKA (reference sequence). The CDR3 DNA reads TGCAGTGCTAGAGATACCGGGACTAGCGGCCTAGGGCAGTATTTT. This gives the protein CSARDTGTSGLGQYF.

The rearrangement joins TRBV29-1 to TRBJ2-1; a possible D gene is TRBD1 (6 bases). Trimming stripped 8 bases from V and 5 bases from J, with 16 bases between. The CDR3 loop spans 13 amino acids. CDR1 and CDR2 from the germline V gene are SQVTM and ANQGSEA. The CDR3 is CSSQGTRNNEQFF. DNA for the CDR3: TGCAGCTCCCAGGGGACACGGAACAATGAGCAGTTCTTC.

This clonotype has just a few counts. The V gene is TRBV28, the J gene TRBJ2-1, with 8 nucleotides matching TRBD1. This CDR3 spans 16 amino acids. Germline V gives CDR1 MDHEN, CDR2 SYDVKM. The trim removed 5 bases at V and 9 bases at J, leaving 15 bases unmatched. CDR3 residues: CASSLPGGAGYGEQFF. The CDR3 DNA reads as TGTGCCAGCAGTCTACCAGGGGGCGCCGGGTACGGTGAGCAGTTCTTC.

This clonotype appeared a few times. This CDR3 is CASSFPSRGRAYEQYF. In nucleotides, the CDR3 is TGTGCCAGCAGTTTTCCTTCTAGGGGAAGAGCCTACGAGCAGTACTTC. The chain links TRBV12-3 or TRBV12-4 to TRBJ2-7, with D perhaps TRBD1 (5 bases). Trimming took 3 bases from V and 2 from J, leaving 17 bases between them. The CDR3 is 16 amino acids.

V usage is TRBV5-1 and J usage is TRBJ1-6, with D tentatively TRBD1 (5 bases). The CDR3 is made up of 15 amino acids. Germline V gene data show CDR1 as SGHRS and CDR2 as YFSETQ. V gave up 7 bases and J gave up 4 bases, with 15 bases separating them. CDR3 nucleotide sequence: TGCGCCAGCCGCGTGGCGGGACGATATAATTCACCCCTCCACTTT. It codes for CASRVAGRYNSPLHF.

This clonotype was seen a handful of times. J is TRBJ2-1 and V is TRBV7-2; tentatively, D is TRBD2 (6 bases). The length of the CDR3 is 14 residues. Germline CDR1 reads SGHTA; CDR2 reads FQGNSA. Trimming left V 4 bases short and J 1 base short, with 8 bases between. The CDR3 loop reads CASSWGGSYNEQFF. CDR3 nucleotide sequence: TGTGCCAGCAGCTGGGGAGGTTCCTACAATGAGCAGTTCTTC.

In its sample, this clonotype was seen a few times. V is TRBV9 and J is TRBJ1-1; 7 nucleotides agree with TRBD1. V dropped 4 bases and J dropped 0; count of bases not matched to a gene: 15. This CDR3 has 18 amino acids. Germline V gene lookup returns CDR1 SGDLS and CDR2 YYNGEE. The CDR3 protein is CASSPLLTRTGLNTEAFF. CDR3 sequence (DNA): TGTGCCAGCAGCCCCTTACTAACTCGGACAGGATTGAACACTGAAGCTTTCTTT.

This chain uses TRBV6-2 or TRBV6-3 with TRBJ2-5, with 11 bases matching TRBD2. This CDR3 is built from 16 residues. Germline trimming cut 6 bases from V and 4 bases from J; bases unmatched to any gene: 10. The germline V gene has CDR1 MNHEY and CDR2 SVGEGT. This CDR3 reads CASRIRLGLAGETQYF. The CDR3 DNA sequence: TGTGCCAGCAGAATTAGACTCGGACTAGCGGGAGAGACCCAGTACTTC.

The chain couples TRBV7-2 to TRBJ2-1; 11 nucleotides align to TRBD2. V shed 6 bases, J shed 10 bases, and the junction held 8 bases outside the gene matches. The germline V gene has CDR1 SGHTA and CDR2 FQGNSA. CDR3 size: 14 residues. The DNA for the CDR3 is TGTGCCAGCAGTTTTATTTGGACTAGCGGGGAGCAGTTCTTC. This translates into CASSFIWTSGEQFF.

This chain connects TRBV5-1 to TRBJ2-5, with 8 bases aligning to TRBD2. Germline V lookup: CDR1 SGHRS, CDR2 YFSETQ. V trimming: 4 bases; J trimming: 3 bases; junction bases outside the gene matches: 5. The CDR3 loop spans 14 amino acids. For the CDR3, the DNA is TGCGCCAGCAGCCCCACTAGCGGTAAAGAGACCCAGTACTTC. Translation: CASSPTSGKETQYF.

The chain uses TRBV5-1 and TRBJ2-3, with 9 nucleotides matching TRBD1. J was trimmed by 2 bases and V by 1 base; bases with no gene match: 5. This CDR3 has 16 residues. Germline values: CDR1 SGHRS, CDR2 YFSETQ. This CDR3 reads CASSLRGQGTTDTQYF. The CDR3, as DNA: TGCGCCAGCAGCTTGAGGGGACAGGGAACCACAGATACGCAGTATTTT.

The genes are TRBV28 and TRBJ2-3, with D possibly called TRBD1 or TRBD2 (5 bases each). The V gene's germline CDR1 is MDHEN and CDR2 SYDVKM. The CDR3 covers 15 residues. With 2 bases removed from V and 3 bases from J, the gap between germline ends came to 12 bases. The CDR3 loop is CASSLQGPGTDTQYF. The CDR3 DNA is TGTGCCAGCAGTTTACAGGGACCTGGAACAGATACGCAGTATTTT.